Described below is a single T cell receptor beta chain sequence and its context. Donors showed nominal health when sampled, although they likely had unrecorded immune exposures. The data stem from a study of cytomegalovirus exposure and HLA in healthy donors. Across the whole study: Some 85 million unique TCRs, all from HLA-typed donors, were included in an early release of the data.

Looked up from germline, CDR1 is SEHNR and CDR2 is FQNEAQ (reference sequence). V was trimmed by 7 bases and J by 1 base, leaving 13 bases between them. The CDR3 consists of 15 residues. It was with 60 Vbeta and 13 Jbeta primers that the PCR ran. The protocol was immunoSEQ multiplex PCR, while the TCRdb copy is restricted to in-frame clones and leaves out a portion. The sample holds about 90,000 clones; over 60% are singletons and the top ten take approximately 21%. V is TRBV7-9 and J is TRBJ2-2, with a possible D match to TRBD2 (6 bases). The clonotype was recovered from a woman aged 50 to 65 in good health and CMV-seropositive. Sequenced: PBMCs. CDR3 sequence: CASIPQGGNTGELFF. As DNA, the CDR3 is TGTGCCAGCATCCCTCAGGGAGGGAACACCGGGGAGCTGTTTTTT.